These T cell receptor beta chains were read from a single sample in a study of vaccination and CD4 T cells after COVID-19. The antigens these receptors bind are not known. TCRdb re-called the PCR reads through MiXCR, storing one row per CDR3 protein. The sample holds around 18,000 distinct CDR3 sequences, roughly three quarters seen once. The sample was CD4+ T cells from blood, cultured in vitro. The receptor source for this set is a human donor who had recovered from COVID-19. Each CDR3 is given with its conserved first and last residue. D genes are given only for firm matches. Clone size is shown for a subset of rows, as once, few, many or a class of expanded clone.

cdr3_length	v_call	clone_size	j_call	d_call	cdr3_aa	cdr3_nt
15	TRBV6-1	NA	TRBJ1-2	NA	CASNEEGGPNYGYTF	TGTGCCAGCAACGAGGAGGGCGGGCCTAACTATGGCTACACCTTC
14	TRBV10-3	NA	TRBJ2-3	TRBD2	CAIQRAGGGDTQYF	TGTGCCATCCAGAGGGCGGGAGGTGGAGATACGCAGTATTTT
15	TRBV24-1	once	TRBJ2-1	TRBD2	CATSDGGAFRNEQFF	TGTGCCACCAGTGACGGGGGGGCCTTTAGAAATGAGCAGTTCTTC
15	TRBV6-1	NA	TRBJ2-1	TRBD2	CASRQGTSGRNEQFF	TGTGCCAGCAGGCAAGGGACTAGCGGGAGAAATGAGCAGTTCTTC
15	TRBV10-1	NA	TRBJ2-3	TRBD2	CASSKSGASTDTQYF	TGCGCCAGCAGCAAAAGCGGGGCTAGCACAGATACGCAGTATTTT
14	TRBV7-3	NA	TRBJ1-1	NA	CASSLRLVDTEAFF	TGTGCCAGCAGCTTAAGGTTGGTGGACACTGAAGCTTTCTTT
15	TRBV5-5	NA	TRBJ1-6	NA	CASSFQGSDNSPLHF	TGTGCCAGCAGCTTCCAAGGGTCAGATAATTCACCCCTCCACTTT
16	TRBV6-1	NA	TRBJ1-3	TRBD1	CASSPGQVRSGNTIYF	TGTGCCAGCAGTCCGGGACAGGTTCGCTCTGGAAACACCATATATTTT
15	TRBV6-1	NA	TRBJ2-7	NA	CASISRAGSSYEQYF	TGTGCCAGCATTTCGCGCGCGGGGAGCAGCTACGAGCAGTACTTC
15	TRBV11-2	once	TRBJ1-2	NA	CASSLDENRYYGYTF	TGTGCCAGCAGCTTAGATGAGAACAGATACTATGGCTACACCTTC
14	TRBV5-1	NA	TRBJ2-3	TRBD2	CASSLPSGGDTQYF	TGCGCCAGCAGCCTACCTAGCGGAGGAGATACGCAGTATTTT
14	TRBV20-1	NA	TRBJ1-1	NA	CSARVEGPHTEAFF	TGCAGTGCTAGAGTGGAGGGGCCGCACACTGAAGCTTTCTTT
14	TRBV20-1	NA	TRBJ1-2	NA	CSAMGDDKDYGYTF	TGCAGTGCAATGGGGGACGATAAGGACTATGGCTACACCTTC
14	TRBV5-5	NA	TRBJ2-7	TRBD1	CASSSETGVNEQYF	TGTGCCAGCAGCAGCGAGACAGGGGTCAACGAGCAGTACTTC
16	TRBV7-2	NA	TRBJ1-1	NA	CASSPKPPTGDTEAFF	TGTGCCAGCAGCCCCAAACCTCCTACTGGGGACACTGAAGCTTTCTTT
16	TRBV15	NA	TRBJ1-2	NA	CATSRGDPRGNYGYTF	TGTGCCACCAGCAGAGGGGACCCCCGAGGGAACTATGGCTACACCTTC
14	TRBV5-1	NA	TRBJ2-4	TRBD1	CASSGADRGGIQYF	TGCGCCAGCAGCGGAGCTGACAGGGGAGGCATTCAGTACTTC
15	TRBV7-9	few	TRBJ2-5	TRBD1	CASSFRQGVEETQYF	TGTGCCAGCAGCTTCCGTCAGGGGGTGGAAGAGACCCAGTACTTC
12	TRBV6-1	few	TRBJ1-2	NA	CASSVFYGSYTF	TGTGCCAGCAGTGTCTTTTATGGGAGCTACACCTTC
14	TRBV6-2/TRBV6-3	NA	TRBJ1-2	NA	CASSLGRKNYGYTF	TGTGCCAGCAGTTTAGGAAGAAAGAACTATGGCTACACCTTC
15	TRBV7-6	NA	TRBJ2-7	TRBD2	CASSPTRAGDYEQYF	TGTGCCAGCAGCCCTACCAGGGCGGGAGATTACGAGCAGTACTTC
12	TRBV2	NA	TRBJ1-2	NA	CASVVSTYGYTF	TGTGCCAGCGTAGTAAGCACCTATGGCTACACCTTC
13	TRBV19	NA	TRBJ2-5	NA	CASSIRDPGTQYF	TGTGCCAGTAGTATCAGGGACCCGGGGACCCAGTACTTC
17	TRBV7-8	NA	TRBJ1-5	NA	CASSPGHGQYSNQPQHF	TGTGCCAGCAGCCCCGGCCACGGACAATATAGCAATCAGCCCCAGCATTTT
12	TRBV11-2	NA	TRBJ1-2	NA	CASSQSDYGYTF	TGTGCCAGCAGCCAATCAGACTATGGCTACACCTTC
16	TRBV11-3	NA	TRBJ1-6	NA	CASSSDGQGANSPLHF	TGTGCCAGCAGCTCCGACGGGCAGGGAGCAAATTCACCCCTCCACTTT
14	TRBV29-1	NA	TRBJ2-7	TRBD2	CSVARGLAGAEQYF	TGCAGCGTTGCGAGGGGACTAGCGGGAGCCGAGCAGTACTTC
14	TRBV15	once	TRBJ2-3	NA	CATSRDLGTDTQYF	TGTGCCACCAGCAGAGATTTAGGCACAGATACGCAGTATTTT
12	TRBV19	NA	TRBJ1-2	NA	CASSTSGYGYTF	TGTGCCAGTAGTACCTCGGGGTATGGCTACACCTTC
16	TRBV7-2	few	TRBJ1-6	NA	CASSLALTSYNSPLHF	TGTGCCAGCAGCTTAGCCCTAACATCCTATAATTCACCCCTCCACTTT
12	TRBV5-4	once	TRBJ1-2	NA	CASSSGGSGYTF	TGTGCCAGCAGCTCCGGGGGGTCTGGCTACACCTTC
16	TRBV10-3	NA	TRBJ1-5	NA	CAISGAGLGSNQPQHF	TGTGCCATCAGTGGTGCAGGGTTGGGAAGCAATCAGCCCCAGCATTTT
12	TRBV2	NA	TRBJ2-3	NA	CASMGTRDTQYF	TGTGCCAGCATGGGGACTCGAGATACGCAGTATTTT
16	TRBV7-8	NA	TRBJ2-5	TRBD2	CASSLASGGAWETQYF	TGTGCCAGCAGCTTAGCTAGCGGGGGGGCCTGGGAGACCCAGTACTTC
19	TRBV4-1	NA	TRBJ2-5	TRBD2	CASSHPGLAGGPGQETQYF	TGCGCCAGCAGCCACCCAGGACTAGCGGGAGGGCCGGGCCAAGAGACCCAGTACTTC
12	TRBV30	NA	TRBJ1-2	TRBD1	CAWSETGVGYTF	TGTGCCTGGAGCGAGACAGGGGTAGGCTACACCTTC
15	TRBV6-5	NA	TRBJ2-3	TRBD2	CASSYSGGAEDTQYF	TGTGCCAGCAGTTACTCCGGGGGGGCAGAAGATACGCAGTATTTT
14	TRBV7-8	NA	TRBJ1-2	NA	CASSLSGPGVGYTF	TGTGCCAGCAGCTTATCCGGGCCAGGTGTTGGCTACACCTTC
14	TRBV28	NA	TRBJ2-7	TRBD1	CASSTGAISYEQYF	TGTGCCAGCAGTACAGGGGCGATCTCCTACGAGCAGTACTTC
15	TRBV7-2	NA	TRBJ1-4	TRBD1	CASSPRTGGYGKLFF	TGTGCCAGCAGCCCCAGGACAGGGGGCTATGGGAAACTGTTTTTT
16	TRBV7-2	NA	TRBJ2-5	NA	CASSPHRGGAAETQYF	TGTGCCAGCAGCCCCCATAGGGGGGGAGCGGCGGAGACCCAGTACTTC